The next 21 T cell receptor beta chains were all read from a single sample in a study of cytomegalovirus exposure and HLA in healthy donors. The PCR ran on 60 Vbeta and 13 Jbeta primers. TCRdb's table, derived via immunoSEQ multiplex PCR, lists solely in-frame clones and lacks some. This sample carries 170,000 or so clones, under 80% of them seen once, and the ten largest clones take 13%. Input material: PBMCs. These receptor sequences come from a woman between 45 and 65 years old in good health and CMV-seropositive.

The CDR3 is CASSDRASGGRDTQYF. The CDR3 DNA is TGTGCCAGCAGTGACAGGGCTAGCGGGGGGAGAGATACGCAGTATTTT. The chain carries TRBV6-4 and TRBJ2-3; 11 nucleotides line up with TRBD2. The CDR3 length is 16 residues. Germline CDR1 and CDR2: MRHNA and SNTAGT. Trimming cost V 2 bases and J 5 bases; bases outside gene matches: 6.

Notes on this clone: This is likely an artifact of a read error, given a far larger clone one base away. The chain carries TRBV30 and TRBJ1-1; D gene uncertain. The CDR3 length is 11 residues. The germline V gene has CDR1 GTSNPN and CDR2 SVGIG (reference sequence). V was trimmed by 4 bases and J by 1 base, leaving 4 bases between them. CDR3 nucleotides: TGTGCCTGGACATGGAACACTGAAGCTTTCTTT. Encoded protein: CAWTWNTEAFF.

V is TRBV6-6 and J is TRBJ2-3, with 10 bases that match TRBD1. V was pared by 6 bases and J by 1 base, with 7 bases of the junction left unmatched. The germline V gene has CDR1 MNHNY and CDR2 SVGAGI (reference sequence). CDR3 length equals 16 residues. The CDR3 loop reads CASRSDRGRRTDTQYF. CDR3 nucleotides: TGTGCCAGCAGGAGCGACAGGGGGCGTCGCACAGATACGCAGTATTTT.

This chain links TRBV19 with TRBJ1-1, with D maybe TRBD1 (6 bases). CDR3 length: 14 residues. Germline V gives CDR1 LNHDA, CDR2 SQIVND (reference sequence). Trimming took off 7 bases at V and 4 bases at J, with 16 bases between the two ends. The CDR3 reads CASKIGGGGTEAFF. CDR3 DNA sequence: TGTGCCAGTAAGATTGGGGGCGGTGGCACTGAAGCTTTCTTT.

The J gene is TRBJ1-1, the V gene TRBV7-9; the D gene is possibly TRBD1 (6 bases). Germline V gene lookup returns CDR1 SEHNR and CDR2 FQNEAQ (reference sequence). This CDR3 contains 13 residues. The V and J ends lost 5 bases and 1 base respectively, with 8 bases between them. CDR3 sequence (DNA): TGTGCCAGCAGCATGACAGGGAACACTGAAGCTTTCTTT. Translated: CASSMTGNTEAFF.

This chain connects TRBV9 to TRBJ2-1, with a tentative D call TRBD2 (6 bases). Between the trimmed V and J ends, which lost 1 base and 5 bases, there was a span of 10 bases. Per the germline V gene, CDR1 is SGDLS and CDR2 is YYNGEE. CDR3 length: 14 residues. CDR3 in DNA: TGTGCCAGCAGCGTAAGTAGCGGAAACAATGAGCAGTTCTTC. Amino acids: CASSVSSGNNEQFF.

The DNA for the CDR3 is TGCAGTGCGTCCAACTTCGATGAGCAGTTCTTC. Amino acids: CSASNFDEQFF. The chain links TRBV20-1 to TRBJ2-1, with D unresolved. V was shortened by 6 bases and J by 8 bases, with 11 bases between the two germline ends. Germline assignment: CDR1 DFQATT and CDR2 SNEGSKA (reference sequence). The length of the CDR3 is 11 residues.

The chain couples TRBV5-1 to TRBJ2-7; D gene unclear. CDR1 is SGHRS, CDR2 YFSETQ, per germline. The CDR3 length is 14 residues. V lost 2 bases to trimming and J lost 1 base, with 10 bases between them. CDR3 in amino acids: CASSFLAESYEQYF. In nucleotides, the CDR3 is TGCGCCAGCAGCTTCCTGGCGGAGTCCTACGAGCAGTACTTC.

The chain employs TRBV18 and TRBJ2-5; D is perhaps TRBD1 (6 bases). The CDR3 is 15 residues long. With 1 base removed from V and 5 bases from J, the gap between germline ends came to 14 bases. Germline assignment: CDR1 KGHSH and CDR2 LQKENI. The CDR3 DNA sequence: TGTGCCAGCTCACCACGATCCTGGGGGCTCGAGACCCAGTACTTC. As protein: CASSPRSWGLETQYF.

The chain is built from TRBV6-5 and TRBJ1-4; possibly TRBD1 for D (5 bases). Germline V gene lookup returns CDR1 MNHEY and CDR2 SVGAGI. V shed 6 bases and J shed 6 bases, with 14 bases lying between them. This CDR3 contains 14 residues. The CDR3 sequence is CASSPGTGDEKLFF. The CDR3 DNA reads as TGTGCCAGCAGCCCCGGGACGGGGGATGAAAAACTGTTTTTT.

The chain combines TRBV6-1 with TRBJ2-3, with D perhaps TRBD2 (5 bases). Germline V CDR1 and CDR2: MNHNS, SASEGT. Trimming cost V 1 base and J 0 bases, with 8 bases left between them. This CDR3 is built from 15 residues. DNA for the CDR3: TGTGCCAGCAGTGAAGGAACGGGGAGCACAGATACGCAGTATTTT. It is translated as CASSEGTGSTDTQYF.

This clone came up a few times. The rearrangement joins TRBV6-6 to TRBJ2-2, with D unresolved. CDR3 length: 13 amino acids. The V gene's germline CDR1 is MNHNY and CDR2 SVGAGI (reference sequence). The ends were cut back, 2 bases at V and 8 bases at J, with 9 bases in the middle. The CDR3 is CASSYVSRGELFF. The CDR3 DNA reads as TGTGCCAGCAGTTACGTCTCCAGAGGGGAGCTGTTTTTT.

The V gene is TRBV27, the J gene TRBJ2-7; TRBD1 is a possible D gene (6 bases). CDR3 size: 13 residues. The germline V gene encodes CDR1 MNHEY and CDR2 SMNVEV (reference sequence). Trimming cost V 2 bases and J 4 bases, with 9 bases left between them. CDR3 DNA sequence: TGTGCCAGCAGTTTACAACAGGGTTACGAGCAGTACTTC. Translation: CASSLQQGYEQYF.

This chain links TRBV4-2 with TRBJ1-2, with D uncertain. The length of the CDR3 is 16 residues. In germline, CDR1 is LGHNA, CDR2 YNFKEQ. Trimming cost V 1 base and J 3 bases, with 15 bases left between them. This chain's CDR3 is CASSQAPDAGYYGYTF. The CDR3 DNA reads TGTGCCAGCAGCCAAGCCCCCGATGCGGGTTACTATGGCTACACCTTC.

V is TRBV10-3 and J is TRBJ2-5, with D possibly being TRBD2 (7 bases). V dropped 5 bases and J dropped 5 bases, with 15 bases sitting between them. CDR1 and CDR2 (germline): ENHRY, SYGVKD. This CDR3 has 14 amino acids. DNA for the CDR3: TGTGCCATCAGTTCGGGGGGCAGGGAGGAGACCCAGTACTTC. Amino acid sequence: CAISSGGREETQYF.

The rearrangement links TRBV6-5 to TRBJ1-1, with a tentative D call TRBD1 (5 bases). CDR3 length equals 13 residues. Per germline, CDR1 MNHEY and CDR2 SVGAGI. Deletions cut 5 bases from V and 4 bases from J, with 11 bases between. The CDR3 sequence: CASSNRRATEAFF. The CDR3 DNA sequence: TGTGCCAGCAGTAACAGGCGAGCCACTGAAGCTTTCTTT.

The rearrangement joins TRBV2 to TRBJ1-3; tentatively, D is TRBD1 (5 bases). Germline V gene lookup returns CDR1 SNHLY and CDR2 FYNNEI. The V end lost 8 bases, the J end lost 0 bases, and 11 bases lay between the germline ends. The CDR3 has 14 amino acids. The CDR3 nucleotides are TGTGCCAGCGGAAGGGGCCGCTCTGGAAACACCATATATTTT. It specifies CASGRGRSGNTIYF. The whole variable domain, remainder taken from reference TRBV2 and TRBJ1-3, is EPEVTQTPSHQVTQMGQEVILRCVPISNHLYFYWYRQILGQKVEFLVSFYNNEISEKSEIFDDQFSVERPDGSNFTLKIRSTKLEDSAMYFCASGRGRSGNTIYFGEGSWLTVV.

This sequence joins TRBV19 and TRBJ1-2; 9 bases fit TRBD1. Germline V gene sequence: CDR1 LNHDA, CDR2 SQIVND (reference sequence). The CDR3 loop spans 15 amino acids. V lost 8 bases, J lost 5 bases, and 12 bases stayed unmatched. CDR3 protein: CASSDPGTGWYGYTF. CDR3 nucleotides: TGTGCCAGTTCAGACCCCGGGACAGGGTGGTATGGCTACACCTTC.

The count of this clone is one. The chain has TRBV27 and TRBJ2-7, with TRBD2 matching over 7 bases. The CDR3 is made up of 13 amino acids. Germline loops: CDR1 MNHEY, CDR2 SMNVEV (reference sequence). V lost 5 bases to trimming and J lost 0 bases; unmatched junction nucleotides: 1. The CDR3 DNA follows: TGTGCCAGCAGTGGACTAGGCTCCTACGAGCAGTACTTC. Translation gives CASSGLGSYEQYF.

This clone was seen only a few times. Because the CDR3's place on the DNA is in doubt, the DNA is left out and the CDR3 is given as listed by TCRdb. The chain carries TRBV6-5 and TRBJ2-7; TRBD1 is the table's D call, not checked against the DNA. The CDR3 sequence runs 13 residues, both termini included. The germline V gene has CDR1 MNHEY and CDR2 SVGAGI. CDR3 sequence: CAVFGPGSYEQYF.

This clone was counted a few times. At one end the junction does not follow the germline gene, possibly because of a read error. This rearrangement joins TRBV7-9 to TRBJ1-4, with D possibly being TRBD1 (5 bases). This CDR3 comprises 17 residues. CDR1 is SEHNR, CDR2 FQNEAQ, per germline (reference sequence). The CDR3 protein is CSSSLAGTLGANEKLFF. CDR3 DNA: TGTTCCAGCAGCTTAGCAGGGACTCTCGGGGCTAATGAAAAACTGTTTTTT.